The rows below give T cell receptor beta chains drawn from one sample of a study of blood T cell repertoires in COVID-19. Profiling relied on immunoSEQ multiplex PCR, and the TCRdb table lists in-frame clones only, not all of them. The sample holds 200,000 to 250,000 clones; over 80% are singletons and the top ten take approximately 2.4%. Sequencing was carried out using PBMCs or T cells enriched from blood (not recorded which). The source of these receptors is a woman aged 25-40 years with acute COVID-19. Each CDR3 is given with its conserved first and last residue. D genes are given only for firm matches. Some rows mark clone size as missing; the rest say once, few, many or name a class of expanded clone.

d_gene | j_gene | v_gene | abundance | CDR3nt | CDR3aa
TRBD1 | TRBJ1-2 | TRBV25-1 | - | TGTGCCAGCAGGAAGGGGGCAGACTATGGCTACACCTTC | CASRKGADYGYTF
TRBD1 | TRBJ1-1 | TRBV6-2/TRBV6-3 | - | TGTGCCAGCAGCCGCTACAGGGGAGGAGCTTTCTTT | CASSRYRGGAFF
TRBD2 | TRBJ2-3 | TRBV4-1 | - | TGCGCCAGCAGCCCCCCGGGGGGTGGCACAGATACGCAGTATTTT | CASSPPGGGTDTQYF
TRBD1 | TRBJ1-2 | TRBV19 | - | TGTGCCAGTAGTTTAACCGGGACAGCTAGTACTTATGGCTACACCTTC | CASSLTGTASTYGYTF
- | TRBJ2-7 | TRBV4-2 | - | TGTGCCAGCAGCCAATGGACTCCCTCCTACGAGCAGTACTTC | CASSQWTPSYEQYF
TRBD1 | TRBJ1-1 | TRBV6-2/TRBV6-3 | few | TGTGCCAGCAGTTATCCTCGGACAGGGGAGACTGAAGCTTTCTTT | CASSYPRTGETEAFF
TRBD1 | TRBJ1-2 | TRBV30 | - | TGTGCCGGAAATCAGGGGGACTATGGCTACACCTTC | CAGNQGDYGYTF
- | TRBJ2-7 | TRBV6-6 | - | TGTGCCAGCAGGTCGGGACACAGCTACGAGCAGTACTTC | CASRSGHSYEQYF
- | TRBJ1-2 | TRBV19 | few | TGTGCCAGTAGTATTCGAGGAAACTATGGCTACACCTTC | CASSIRGNYGYTF
- | TRBJ1-4 | TRBV12-3/TRBV12-4 | - | TGTGCCAGCAGTTTACAGGGAGAAAAACTGTTTTTT | CASSLQGEKLFF
- | TRBJ1-1 | TRBV10-2 | - | TGCGCCAGCAGTGAGGCAGCGCTTACTGAAGCTTTCTTT | CASSEAALTEAFF
TRBD1 | TRBJ2-5 | TRBV18 | - | TGTGCCAGCTCCCTGGGACAGGTGGGGGCCCAAGAGACCCAGTACTTC | CASSLGQVGAQETQYF
- | TRBJ2-3 | TRBV30 | - | TGTGCCCTAGATACGCAGTATTTT | CALDTQYF
TRBD2 | TRBJ2-1 | TRBV2 | - | TGTGCCAGCAGCCGCTCTTCAAGCGGGGGGCTCGAGGAGCAGTTCTTC | CASSRSSSGGLEEQFF
- | TRBJ1-6 | TRBV27 | - | TGTGCCAGCAGACCTTACGGGGGTAATTCACCCCTCCACTTT | CASRPYGGNSPLHF
- | TRBJ1-1 | TRBV29-1 | - | TGCAGCGTAGGACCTACAGGGCGGTTCACTGAAGCTTTCTTT | CSVGPTGRFTEAFF
- | TRBJ1-4 | TRBV3-1/TRBV3-2 | - | TGTGCCAGCAGTGACGACTGGGCAACTAATGAAAAACTGTTTTTT | CASSDDWATNEKLFF
- | TRBJ2-3 | TRBV7-9 | - | TGTGCCAGCAGCTCGGGTGGGGGACTGGGCGCAGATACGCAGTATTTT | CASSSGGGLGADTQYF
TRBD2 | TRBJ2-7 | TRBV19 | - | TGTGCCAGTAGTATAGTTCTAGCGGGGTCATACGAGCAGTACTTC | CASSIVLAGSYEQYF
- | TRBJ1-6 | TRBV4-3 | - | TGCGCCAGCAGCCAGGCAGTACAGAGCTCCTATAATTCACCCCTCCACTTT | CASSQAVQSSYNSPLHF
TRBD1 | TRBJ1-6 | TRBV10-2 | few | TGCGCCAGCAGCCGGGACAGGGGGCTGTCACCCCTCCACTTT | CASSRDRGLSPLHF
TRBD1 | TRBJ2-5 | TRBV5-1 | - | TGCGCCAGCAGCTCCGGGACAGGGGTTGAGGAGACCCAGTACTTC | CASSSGTGVEETQYF
- | TRBJ2-5 | TRBV27 | - | TGTGCCAGCAGTTTCTCCCCCAGGGTAGGGCAAGAGACCCAGTACTTC | CASSFSPRVGQETQYF
TRBD1 | TRBJ1-4 | TRBV5-4 | - | TGTGCCAGCAGCTCCTGGGACAGACCTAATGAAAAACTGTTTTTT | CASSSWDRPNEKLFF
- | TRBJ2-1 | TRBV7-2 | - | TGTGCCAGCAGCTTAGATGGGGCGCGCGGCAATGAGCAGTTCTTC | CASSLDGARGNEQFF
TRBD1 | TRBJ1-2 | TRBV18 | - | TGTGCCAGCTCACCAAACAGGGGCGGCTATGGCTACACCTTC | CASSPNRGGYGYTF
- | TRBJ1-6 | TRBV3-1/TRBV3-2 | - | TGTGCCAGCAGCCGGGGAGGATCACCCCTCCACTTT | CASSRGGSPLHF
TRBD1 | TRBJ2-3 | TRBV7-2 | - | TGTGCCAGCAGCGCACAGGGGGCAGATACGCAGTATTTT | CASSAQGADTQYF
TRBD1 | TRBJ1-6 | TRBV27 | - | TGTGCCAGCAGTCCAGGACAGGATTCACCCCTCCACTTT | CASSPGQDSPLHF
- | TRBJ2-5 | TRBV15 | - | TGTGCCACCAGCAGAGTTCGTTCGGCGGGGAAAGAGACCCAGTACTTC | CATSRVRSAGKETQYF